One and the same sample provided the 17 T cell receptor beta chains below, sequenced in a study of shared clonotypes between healthy human individuals. Libraries were prepared by immunoSEQ multiplex PCR; TCRdb keeps only in-frame clonotypes and omits some of them. The table records 2 million to 2.5 million clones, under 97% of them present only once. Sequencing used naive CD4+ T cells sorted from blood. Stated subset: CD45RA+ positively selected. Source of these receptors: a man aged 18 to 30 in good health.

This clone appeared a single time. V is TRBV11-1 and J is TRBJ2-7; 10 bases match TRBD1. The V and J ends lost 1 base and 6 bases, in that order; junction bases with no gene match: 3. The CDR3 consists of 14 residues. From germline, CDR1 is SGHAT and CDR2 FQDESV (reference sequence). In nucleotides, the CDR3 is TGTGCCAGCAGCTTAGATGGGACAGGGGCCGAGCAGTACTTC. Its translation: CASSLDGTGAEQYF. Drawing the rest from reference TRBV11-1 and TRBJ2-7, the complete variable domain is EAEVAQSPRYKITEKSQAVAFWCDPISGHATLYWYRQILGQGPELLVQFQDESVVDDSQLPKDRFSAERLKGVDSTLKIQPAELGDSAMYLCASSLDGTGAEQYFGPGTRLTVT.

The chain has TRBV19 and TRBJ2-4; tentative D call: TRBD2 (6 bases). In germline, CDR1 is LNHDA, CDR2 SQIVND (reference sequence). Trimming took 8 bases from V and 1 from J, leaving 24 bases between them. This CDR3 is built from 18 residues. CDR3 nucleotides: TGTGCCAGTCAACGCGGATGGTCGGGGGACCAGGCCAAAAACATTCAGTACTTC. Its protein is CASQRGWSGDQAKNIQYF.

CDR3 sequence (DNA): TGTGCCTGGAGTATCGGGAGGGCAGATACGCAGTATTTT. It specifies CAWSIGRADTQYF. The chain has TRBV30 and TRBJ2-3; 8 bases line up with TRBD2. The CDR3 totals 13 residues. Trimming removed 2 bases from V and 4 bases from J; junction bases left unmatched: 2. Germline CDR1 and CDR2: GTSNPN and SVGIG (reference sequence).

The chain links TRBV6-1 to TRBJ1-2; D perhaps matches TRBD1 (6 bases). Trimming shortened V by 8 bases and J by 8 bases, and 21 bases separated the two germline ends. The CDR3 contains 14 residues. Germline V lookup: CDR1 MNHNS, CDR2 SASEGT. The CDR3 DNA sequence: TGTGCCAGCTCCGGGGCGGCAGGGGCTTCAGGCTACACCTTC. Its translation: CASSGAAGASGYTF.

This rearrangement joins TRBV11-2 to TRBJ2-7; unclear D gene. The V gene's germline CDR1 is SGHAT and CDR2 FQNNGV. The CDR3 covers 15 residues. V was clipped by 0 bases and J by 2 bases, with 11 bases between them. This CDR3 is CASSLDFRSPYEQYF. CDR3 coding DNA: TGTGCCAGCAGCTTAGATTTCAGGAGTCCCTACGAGCAGTACTTC.

The chain has TRBV6-5 and TRBJ1-6, with TRBD1 matching over 9 bases. J was trimmed by 7 bases and V by 5 bases; bases with no gene match: 3. Germline loops: CDR1 MNHEY, CDR2 SVGAGI. The CDR3 loop spans 14 amino acids. The CDR3 bases are TGTGCCAGCAGTGGGGACAGGGCGAATTCACCCCTCCACTTT. This encodes CASSGDRANSPLHF.

The rearrangement uses TRBV28 and TRBJ1-1; 7 bases are shared with TRBD1. Germline CDR1 reads MDHEN; CDR2 reads SYDVKM. After removal of 5 bases from V and 1 base from J, the junction contained 1 base not matched to a gene. The CDR3 is 13 amino acids. CDR3 DNA: TGTGCCAGCAGTGACAGGGCGAACACTGAAGCTTTCTTT. It yields the protein CASSDRANTEAFF.

In its sample, this clone was seen once. The chain links TRBV7-2 to TRBJ2-1, with 8 bases identical to TRBD2. The CDR3 has 18 amino acids. Germline assignment: CDR1 SGHTA and CDR2 FQGNSA. The ends lost 6 bases at V and 0 bases at J; junction bases unmatched: 13. CDR3 sequence: CASSRGGASRSSYNEQFF. The CDR3, as DNA: TGTGCCAGCAGTCGGGGGGGAGCTAGTAGGAGCTCCTACAATGAGCAGTTCTTC.

This sequence joins TRBV6-1 and TRBJ1-3; D is perhaps TRBD1 (5 bases). This CDR3 is built from 16 residues. The germline V gene has CDR1 MNHNS and CDR2 SASEGT. V was cut by 0 bases and J by 4 bases, with 13 bases left in between. The DNA for the CDR3 is TGTGCCAGCAGTGAAGCGCACGGGGGAGCCGGAAACACCATATATTTT. Its translation is CASSEAHGGAGNTIYF.

Written as DNA, the CDR3 is TGTGCCAGCAGCTTGGAACCGGGGAAGCCCCAGCATTTT. This translates into CASSLEPGKPQHF. This sequence joins TRBV5-5 and TRBJ1-5; D call uncertain. The germline gives CDR1 SGHKS, CDR2 YYEKEE (reference sequence). The V and J ends lost 0 bases and 8 bases respectively, with 9 bases between them. CDR3 length: 13 amino acids.

This chain uses TRBV2 with TRBJ2-5; 9 positions agree with TRBD1. The germline V gene has CDR1 SNHLY and CDR2 FYNNEI. The J segment lost 3 bases and the V segment lost 5 bases, leaving 1 base of the junction unmatched. The CDR3 has 13 amino acids. The CDR3: CASSRQGEETQYF. CDR3 DNA: TGTGCCAGCAGTAGACAGGGGGAAGAGACCCAGTACTTC.

The genes are TRBV5-4 and TRBJ1-1; a possible D gene is TRBD1 (6 bases). The V end lost 7 bases, the J end lost 1 base, and 20 bases lay between the germline ends. Per the germline V gene, CDR1 is SGHNT and CDR2 is YYREEE (reference sequence). The CDR3 covers 16 residues. The CDR3 here is CASAPGGGGRNTEAFF. CDR3 coding DNA: TGTGCCAGCGCGCCGGGAGGGGGGGGCAGGAACACTGAAGCTTTCTTT.

V usage is TRBV18 and J usage is TRBJ2-7; 7 bases fit TRBD2. J lost 4 bases, V lost 0 bases, and 3 bases had no gene match. CDR1 KGHSH and CDR2 LQKENI come from the germline V gene. CDR3 length: 14 amino acids. DNA for the CDR3: TGTGCCAGCTCACCACCGTGGGGGGGGTACGAGCAGTACTTC. This sequence encodes CASSPPWGGYEQYF. The variable domain in full, with the rest retrieved from reference TRBV18 and TRBJ2-7, is NAGVMQNPRHLVRRRGQEARLRCSPMKGHSHVYWYRQLPEEGLKFMVYLQKENIIDESGMPKERFSAEFPKEGPSILRIQQVVRGDSAAYFCASSPPWGGYEQYFGPGTRLTVT.

This sequence joins TRBV6-1 and TRBJ1-2; D ambiguous. This CDR3 comprises 11 residues. The germline V gene has CDR1 MNHNS and CDR2 SASEGT. Trimming removed 7 bases at V and 8 bases at J, with 11 bases between. The CDR3 loop reads CASTLDVGYTF. DNA of the CDR3: TGTGCCAGCACCTTGGACGTGGGCTACACCTTC.

To note about this clone: The sample contains more than one DNA sequence encoding this CDR3. The J gene is TRBJ2-7, the V gene TRBV18; unclear D gene. The germline gives CDR1 KGHSH, CDR2 LQKENI. CDR3 length: 14 residues. The V and J ends lost 3 bases and 2 bases respectively, with 11 bases between them. The DNA for the CDR3 is TGTGCCAGCTCACCCGGTAGGAGCACCTACGAGCAGTACTTC. This codes for CASSPGRSTYEQYF.

The chain couples TRBV6-5 to TRBJ2-7; D is undetermined. The V gene lost 6 bases and the J gene lost 3 bases, with 12 bases spanning the gap. CDR3 length equals 13 residues. Germline V gene data show CDR1 as MNHEY and CDR2 as SVGAGI. For the CDR3, the DNA is TGTGCCAGCAGCCCTTCAACGGGCTACGAGCAGTACTTC. Protein product: CASSPSTGYEQYF.

As regards this clone: Other DNA sequences in this specimen translate into the identical CDR3. The chain couples TRBV7-9 to TRBJ2-2; possibly TRBD1 or TRBD2 for D (5 bases each). Between the trimmed V and J ends, which lost 5 bases and 1 base, there was a span of 8 bases. Looked up from germline, CDR1 is SEHNR and CDR2 is FQNEAQ (reference sequence). This CDR3 spans 14 amino acids. The CDR3 bases are TGTGCCAGCAGCCCGAGGGGGAACACCGGGGAGCTGTTTTTT. Protein product: CASSPRGNTGELFF. The whole variable domain, filled in from reference TRBV7-9 and TRBJ2-2, reads DTGVSQNPRHKITKRGQNVTFRCDPISEHNRLYWYRQTLGQGPEFLTYFQNEAQLEKSRLLSDRFSAERPKGSFSTLEIQRTEQGDSAMYLCASSPRGNTGELFFGEGSRLTVL.